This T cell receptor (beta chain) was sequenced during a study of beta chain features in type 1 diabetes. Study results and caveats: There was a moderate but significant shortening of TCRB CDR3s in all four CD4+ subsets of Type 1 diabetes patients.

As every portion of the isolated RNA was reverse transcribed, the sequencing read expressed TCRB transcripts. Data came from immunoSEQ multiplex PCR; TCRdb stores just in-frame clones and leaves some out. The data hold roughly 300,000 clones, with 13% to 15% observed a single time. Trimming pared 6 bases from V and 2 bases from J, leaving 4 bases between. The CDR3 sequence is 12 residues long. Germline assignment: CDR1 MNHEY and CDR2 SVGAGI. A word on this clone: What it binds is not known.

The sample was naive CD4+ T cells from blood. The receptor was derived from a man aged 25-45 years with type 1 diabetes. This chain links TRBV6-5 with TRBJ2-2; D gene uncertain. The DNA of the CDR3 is TGTGCCAGCAGCGGTAACACCGGGGAGCTGTTTTTT. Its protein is CASSGNTGELFF.